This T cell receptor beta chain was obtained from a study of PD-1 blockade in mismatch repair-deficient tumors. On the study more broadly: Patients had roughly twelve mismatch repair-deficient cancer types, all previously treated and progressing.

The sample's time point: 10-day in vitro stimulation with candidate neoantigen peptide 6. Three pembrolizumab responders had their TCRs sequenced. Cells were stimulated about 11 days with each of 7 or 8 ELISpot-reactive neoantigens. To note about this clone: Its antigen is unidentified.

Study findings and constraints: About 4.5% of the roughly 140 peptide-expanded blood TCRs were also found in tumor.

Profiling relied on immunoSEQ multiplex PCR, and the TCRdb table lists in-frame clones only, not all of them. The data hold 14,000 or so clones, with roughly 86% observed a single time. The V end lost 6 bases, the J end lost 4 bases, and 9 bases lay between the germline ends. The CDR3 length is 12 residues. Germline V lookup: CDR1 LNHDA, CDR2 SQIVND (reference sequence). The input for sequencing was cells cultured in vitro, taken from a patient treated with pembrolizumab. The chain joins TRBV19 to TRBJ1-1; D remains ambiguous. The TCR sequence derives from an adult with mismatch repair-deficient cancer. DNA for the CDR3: TGTGCCAGTAGCATATTATTCACTGAAGCTTTCTTT. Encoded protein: CASSILFTEAFF. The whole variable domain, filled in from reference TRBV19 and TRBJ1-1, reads DGGITQSPKYLFRKEGQNVTLSCEQNLNHDAMYWYRQDPGQGLRLIYYSQIVNDFQKGDIAEGYSVSREKKESFPLTVTSAQKNPTAFYLCASSILFTEAFFGQGTRLTVV.